This entry lists 14 T cell receptor beta chains sequenced from one sample in a study of cytomegalovirus exposure and HLA in healthy donors (dated by TCRdb to 2017 to 2019). Libraries were built with the immunoSEQ multiplex PCR assay. For the multiplex PCR, a mixture combining 60 forward primers for TCR Vbeta segments and 13 reverse primers for TCR Jbeta segments was used. Here the immuneACCESS table is served through TCRdb, limited to in-frame sequences with V and J called. Missing clones are a known gap in these copies; in checked studies unresolved V genes cover under half, and the rest lacks a known reason. The table for this sample lists around 150,000 clones; 80% of them were counted only once. The top ten clonotypes cover just over 5% of the sample. Sequenced material: PBMCs. These receptors were collected from a male donor in good health and CMV-seronegative.

This chain joins TRBV6-1 and TRBJ1-4; 7 bases line up with TRBD1. CDR1 and CDR2 (germline): MNHNS, SASEGT. J lost 5 bases, V lost 6 bases, and 9 bases had no gene match. The CDR3 has 15 residues. This CDR3 reads CASSRQGARNEKLFF. The CDR3 bases are TGTGCCAGCAGCCGACAGGGAGCTAGGAATGAAAAACTGTTTTTT.

This chain links TRBV10-3 with TRBJ2-1; no clear D. CDR3 length equals 12 residues. Germline CDR1 and CDR2: ENHRY and SYGVKD. V lost 6 bases, J lost 4 bases, and 7 bases lay in between. As DNA, the CDR3 is TGTGCCATCAGCCTTAGTTACAATGAGCAGTTCTTC. Translated: CAISLSYNEQFF.

This clone was detected once. This rearrangement joins TRBV27 to TRBJ1-5; D ambiguous. The CDR3 is 13 amino acids. With 7 bases removed from V and 6 bases from J, the gap between germline ends came to 13 bases. CDR1 MNHEY and CDR2 SMNVEV come from the germline V gene (reference sequence). CDR3 coding DNA: TGTGCCAGCACTCGGGGATTCGGTCAGCCCCAGCATTTT. Translation: CASTRGFGQPQHF.

The chain carries TRBV29-1 and TRBJ1-1; TRBD1 might be the D (5 bases). This CDR3 has 14 amino acids. V was cut by 5 bases and J by 0 bases, with 13 bases left in between. Germline CDR1 is SQVTM and CDR2 is ANQGSEA. Here the CDR3 reads CSVSTAFMNTEAFF. The CDR3 DNA reads as TGCAGCGTTTCGACAGCGTTCATGAACACTGAAGCTTTCTTT.

CDR3 nucleotides: TGCAGCGTTGCAGGGGGGACTAGCGGGCAGACCCAGTACTTC. It is translated as CSVAGGTSGQTQYF. The chain uses TRBV29-1 and TRBJ2-5; 12 bases match TRBD2. CDR1 and CDR2 from the germline V gene are SQVTM and ANQGSEA. The CDR3 contains 14 residues. Trimming took 4 bases from V and 6 from J; bases not matched to a gene: 6.

In this sample, this clone turned up a few times. V gene TRBV11-1 combines with J gene TRBJ1-1; 8 bases agree with TRBD1. Germline V CDR1 and CDR2: SGHAT, FQDESV (reference sequence). The CDR3 consists of 13 residues. The V segment lost 5 bases and the J segment 11 bases; nucleotides outside the gene matches: 10. CDR3 region: CASSTGTGEWAFF. In nucleotides, the CDR3 is TGTGCCAGCAGCACCGGGACAGGAGAATGGGCTTTCTTT. Based on the CDR3 plus reference TRBV11-1 and TRBJ1-1, the full variable domain is EAEVAQSPRYKITEKSQAVAFWCDPISGHATLYWYRQILGQGPELLVQFQDESVVDDSQLPKDRFSAERLKGVDSTLKIQPAELGDSAMYLCASSTGTGEWAFFGQGTRLTVV.

The chain is built from TRBV29-1 and TRBJ1-1; D unclear. The V end was cut by 7 bases, the J end by 6 bases, with 12 bases between. Germline V gene lookup returns CDR1 SQVTM and CDR2 ANQGSEA. This CDR3 has 11 residues. The CDR3 bases are TGCAGCGAGGAAGGTAGCGCTGAAGCTTTCTTT. Residues: CSEEGSAEAFF.

The V gene is TRBV19, the J gene TRBJ2-7, with 7 bases fitting TRBD1. The CDR3 has 15 amino acids. Trimming cost V 4 bases and J 4 bases; bases outside gene matches: 10. The V gene's germline CDR1 is LNHDA and CDR2 SQIVND (reference sequence). This CDR3 is CASSTRQGGGYEQYF. The CDR3 DNA sequence: TGTGCCAGTAGTACTCGACAGGGTGGTGGGTACGAGCAGTACTTC.

The chain employs TRBV5-5 and TRBJ1-1; D unclear. Per germline, CDR1 SGHKS and CDR2 YYEKEE (reference sequence). The V and J ends lost 0 bases and 6 bases respectively, with 15 bases between them. CDR3 length: 15 amino acids. The CDR3 is CASSLVLSMVAEAFF. The CDR3 DNA follows: TGTGCCAGCAGCTTGGTTCTTAGTATGGTCGCTGAAGCTTTCTTT.

This clone was detected only a few times. This chain connects TRBV5-1 to TRBJ2-3; 11 bases are a match to TRBD1. The V and J ends lost 4 bases and 2 bases, in that order; junction bases with no gene match: 6. The CDR3 totals 16 residues. Germline lookup yields CDR1 SGHRS and CDR2 YFSETQ. CDR3 amino acids: CASSPWDRGATDTQYF. CDR3 sequence (DNA): TGCGCCAGCAGCCCATGGGACAGGGGGGCCACAGATACGCAGTATTTT.

The CDR3, as DNA: TGCGCCAGCAGTCGAGAGATTTTCTATGGCTACACCTTC. This translates into CASSREIFYGYTF. The chain carries TRBV23-1 and TRBJ1-2; D not resolved. TRBV23-1 falls under the ORF class, with uncertain function. Trimming removed 4 bases from V and 4 bases from J, with 10 bases in between. This CDR3 region has 13 residues.

V and J are TRBV4-3 and TRBJ2-1; D unclear. CDR1 is LGHNA, CDR2 YSLEER, per germline. This CDR3 region has 14 residues. V gave up 4 bases and J gave up 5 bases, with 12 bases separating them. The CDR3: CASSPLRANNEQFF. In nucleotides, the CDR3 is TGCGCCAGCAGCCCACTCCGCGCTAACAATGAGCAGTTCTTC.

As to this clone: One end of the junction fails to match germline, which may point to a read error. This sequence joins TRBV6-6 and TRBJ1-2; possible D gene TRBD1, 6 bases. This CDR3 has 15 residues. Germline CDR1 MNHNY, CDR2 SVGAGI (reference sequence). The CDR3 DNA sequence: TGCCCGATAAGACTTTGGACAGAGGAATCCTATGGCTACACCTTC. This codes for CPIRLWTEESYGYTF.

The gene calls are TRBV7-2 and TRBJ1-2; 9 bases match TRBD1. Per germline, CDR1 SGHTA and CDR2 FQGNSA. V was pared by 2 bases and J by 2 bases, with 15 bases of the junction left unmatched. This CDR3 region has 19 residues. In nucleotides, the CDR3 is TGTGCCAGCAGCTTAAGAGACGGACAGGGGTCCAACGGCAACTATGGCTACACCTTC. This translates into CASSLRDGQGSNGNYGYTF.